A single sample gave rise to the 24 T cell receptor beta chains below, sequenced in a study of T cell repertoires in cytomegalovirus infection. TCRdb re-called the reads with MiXCR, one entry per CDR3 protein. The table includes hundreds of thousands of distinct CDR3 sequences, around 24% detected once. Sequencing was performed on CD8+ T cells from PBMCs. These TCRs come from a human donor in good health (CMV status not recorded). Some clones in this sample may be carry-over from other donors' samples.

This clonotype has a handful of counts. The rearrangement links TRBV20-1 to TRBJ2-3; tentative D call: TRBD2 (7 bases). The germline gives CDR1 DFQATT, CDR2 SNEGSKA (reference sequence). Trimming took 6 bases from V and 1 from J, leaving 23 bases between them. The CDR3 extends over 17 amino acids. CDR3 residues: CSANMGGGARRTDTQYF. CDR3 DNA sequence: TGCAGTGCAAATATGGGGGGGGGGGCGCGGCGCACAGATACGCAGTATTTT.

This clonotype was observed at least ten times. V is TRBV5-6 and J is TRBJ2-7; D uncertain. V dropped 4 bases and J dropped 7 bases, with 12 bases sitting between them. The CDR3 spans 12 residues. Germline V gene data show CDR1 as SGHDT and CDR2 as YYEEEE. CDR3 sequence (DNA): TGTGCCAGCAGCCGGAGTGAGGTGGAGCAGTACTTC. This gives the protein CASSRSEVEQYF.

This clonotype was seen at least ten times. The chain couples TRBV27 to TRBJ2-7, with 7 bases aligning to TRBD2. V gave up 7 bases and J gave up 5 bases; unmatched junction bases: 17. Germline-derived CDR1 and CDR2 are MNHEY and SMNVEV (reference sequence). This CDR3 has 16 residues. The CDR3 region has the DNA TGTGCCAGCACCCGGGATAGTAGCGGGCGGAGAGACGAGCAGTACTTC. Encoded protein: CASTRDSSGRRDEQYF.

This chain joins TRBV7-9 and TRBJ1-1; D gene ambiguous. CDR1 and CDR2 from the germline V gene are SEHNR and FQNEAQ (reference sequence). The CDR3 consists of 16 residues. V was shortened by 7 bases and J by 0 bases, with 18 bases between the two germline ends. This CDR3 is CASTNRAGYLNTEAFF. The CDR3 nucleotides are TGTGCCAGCACCAATAGGGCCGGATACTTGAACACTGAAGCTTTCTTT.

This clonotype was observed at least ten times. This chain uses TRBV7-2 with TRBJ2-3, with 12 bases fitting TRBD2. The J segment lost 4 bases and the V segment lost 0 bases, leaving 2 bases of the junction unmatched. Germline lookup yields CDR1 SGHTA and CDR2 FQGNSA. The CDR3 totals 16 residues. This CDR3 is CASSLALAGGPDTQYF. The CDR3 coding sequence is TGTGCCAGCAGCTTAGCTCTAGCGGGGGGGCCAGATACGCAGTATTTT.

This clonotype was counted only a few times. This chain links TRBV12-3 or TRBV12-4 with TRBJ2-5; 10 bases match TRBD1. V lost 4 bases to trimming and J lost 5 bases; unmatched junction nucleotides: 10. This CDR3 is 16 amino acids long. CDR3 protein: CASSSRQGARVETQYF. The CDR3 DNA follows: TGTGCCAGCAGTTCGAGACAGGGGGCGCGAGTGGAGACCCAGTACTTC.

The J gene is TRBJ2-2, the V gene TRBV29-1; D not certain. Germline V lookup: CDR1 SQVTM, CDR2 ANQGSEA. The CDR3 is 11 amino acids. V was cut by 3 bases and J by 8 bases, with 7 bases left in between. The CDR3, as DNA: TGCAGCGTTGATCGAAGGGGGGAGCTGTTTTTT. This translates into CSVDRRGELFF.

The chain recombines TRBV27 with TRBJ2-7; D uncertain. This CDR3 comprises 13 residues. The germline V gene encodes CDR1 MNHEY and CDR2 SMNVEV (reference sequence). V shed 3 bases and J shed 7 bases, with 13 bases lying between them. In DNA form, the CDR3 reads TGTGCCAGCAGTTTGGTCGTGGGCGAGGAGCAGTACGTC. Its protein is CASSLVVGEEQYV.

This clonotype was picked up a small number of times. In DNA form, the CDR3 reads TGTGCCAGCAGCCACAGGGCAGTCAACTATGGCTACACCTTC. It yields the protein CASSHRAVNYGYTF. This chain links TRBV14 with TRBJ1-2; maybe TRBD1 (5 bases). The CDR3 has 14 amino acids. The V end lost 3 bases, the J end lost 2 bases, and 10 bases lay between the germline ends. CDR1 is SGHDN, CDR2 FVKESK, per germline.

This clonotype was seen more than once but under ten times. CDR3 bases: TGTGCCAGCAGCTCCGGGGAGAAGAACACTGAAGCTTTCTTT. Protein: CASSSGEKNTEAFF. V usage is TRBV7-9 and J usage is TRBJ1-1, with D unresolved. V lost 4 bases, J lost 1 base, and 10 bases lay in between. The germline CDR1 and CDR2 sequences are SEHNR and FQNEAQ (reference sequence). The CDR3 consists of 14 residues.

The CDR3 protein is CSTYPVQTAEETQYF. The CDR3 DNA reads as TGCAGTACCTATCCGGTTCAGACCGCAGAGGAGACCCAGTACTTC. The rearrangement joins TRBV20-1 to TRBJ2-5; D unclear. V lost 8 bases and J lost 5, with 24 bases in between. Germline-derived CDR1 and CDR2 are DFQATT and SNEGSKA (reference sequence). This CDR3 spans 15 amino acids.

This clonotype has a count of ten or more. The chain employs TRBV7-9 and TRBJ2-5, with D unclear. Between the trimmed V and J ends, which lost 7 bases and 3 bases, there was a span of 12 bases. In germline, CDR1 is SEHNR, CDR2 FQNEAQ (reference sequence). The CDR3 covers 13 residues. The CDR3 DNA follows: TGTGCCAGCAAGAGTAGGGTTGAAGAGACCCAGTACTTC. Encoded protein: CASKSRVEETQYF.

Turning to this clonotype: At one boundary the junction diverges from the germline segment, which might be a read error. The chain has TRBV28 and TRBJ1-1, with TRBD1 as a possible D gene (5 bases). Looked up from germline, CDR1 is MDHEN and CDR2 is SYDVKM. The CDR3 covers 12 residues. CDR3 sequence: CVSSPGITEAFF. CDR3 DNA sequence: TGTGTCAGCAGCCCAGGGATCACTGAAGCTTTCTTT. Complete variable domain (other parts from reference TRBV28 and TRBJ1-1): DVKVTQSSRYLVKRTGEKVFLECVQDMDHENMFWYRQDPGLGLRLIYFSYDVKMKEKGDIPEGYSVSREKKERFSLILESASTNQTSMYLCVSSPGITEAFFGQGTRLTVV.

This clonotype was seen ten or more times. J is TRBJ2-5 and V is TRBV28, with 12 bases fitting TRBD1. Germline V gives CDR1 MDHEN, CDR2 SYDVKM. Trimming at V came to 5 bases and at J to 5 bases, leaving 6 bases not matched to a gene. This CDR3 comprises 15 residues. CDR3 protein: CASSAGTGGAETQYF. The CDR3 nucleotides are TGTGCCAGCAGTGCCGGGACAGGGGGCGCGGAGACCCAGTACTTC.

The chain links TRBV6-2 or TRBV6-3 to TRBJ2-7, with D perhaps given as TRBD1 or TRBD2 (5 bases each). The CDR3 covers 16 residues. Germline loops: CDR1 MNHEY, CDR2 SVGEGT. V was pared by 2 bases and J by 2 bases, with 16 bases between. CDR3 in amino acids: CASSYPGVGDPYEQYV. CDR3 nucleotides: TGTGCCAGCAGTTACCCAGGAGTAGGGGACCCCTACGAGCAGTACGTC.

This clonotype was observed at least ten times. The rearrangement joins TRBV7-2 to TRBJ1-4; no clear D. Germline V lookup: CDR1 SGHTA, CDR2 FQGNSA. The V gene lost 4 bases and the J gene lost 5 bases, with 5 bases spanning the gap. There are 12 residues in the CDR3. CDR3 protein: CASSSRNEKLFF. The CDR3 DNA follows: TGTGCCAGCAGCTCTAGGAATGAAAAACTGTTTTTT.

A remark on this clonotype: One end of the junction varies from germline; a read error may be responsible. The chain uses TRBV7-2 and TRBJ2-2, with 9 nucleotides matching TRBD1. The CDR3 runs to 16 residues. CDR1 SGHTA and CDR2 FQGNSA come from the germline V gene. This chain's CDR3 is CASSSADRGSTGALFF. The CDR3 nucleotides are TGTGCCAGCAGCTCGGCAGACAGGGGGAGCACCGGGGCGCTGTTTTTT.

In this sample, this clonotype turned up many times. The chain links TRBV7-8 to TRBJ2-5; the D call may be TRBD1 or TRBD2 (5 bases each). The V and J ends lost 1 base and 1 base respectively, with 10 bases between them. This CDR3 has 15 amino acids. In germline, CDR1 is SGHVS, CDR2 FQNEAQ. The CDR3 reads CASSLGGASQETQYF. DNA of the CDR3: TGTGCCAGCAGCTTAGGAGGGGCCAGCCAAGAGACCCAGTACTTC.

This clonotype was seen ten or more times. The CDR3 nucleotides read TGTGCCAGCAGCCCCACGGGGGAACATCTGAACACCGGGGAGCTGTTTTTT. Protein sequence: CASSPTGEHLNTGELFF. This chain uses TRBV7-8 with TRBJ2-2, with D tentatively TRBD2 (6 bases). The germline gives CDR1 SGHVS, CDR2 FQNEAQ. CDR3 length: 17 residues. Trimming left V 5 bases short and J 1 base short, with 17 bases between.

This clonotype occurred many times. V usage is TRBV19 and J usage is TRBJ1-5, with a possible D match to TRBD1 (6 bases). The CDR3 loop spans 14 amino acids. Trimming removed 3 bases at V and 5 bases at J, with 11 bases between. Germline V gene data show CDR1 as LNHDA and CDR2 as SQIVND (reference sequence). This CDR3 is CASSMRGGDQPQHF. CDR3 sequence (DNA): TGTGCCAGTAGTATGCGAGGGGGAGATCAGCCCCAGCATTTT.

This clonotype has a count of ten or more. The rearrangement links TRBV7-9 to TRBJ2-5; D gene unclear. Trimming left V 2 bases short and J 1 base short, with 5 bases between. The CDR3 extends over 13 amino acids. Germline CDR1 SEHNR, CDR2 FQNEAQ (reference sequence). Written as DNA, the CDR3 is TGTGCCAGCAGCTTATTGCCCCAAGAGACCCAGTACTTC. It is translated as CASSLLPQETQYF.

The CDR3 bases are TGTGCCAGCAGCGGCATTCTACAGGGAGACTACAATGAGCAGTTCTTC. Translating gives CASSGILQGDYNEQFF. This sequence joins TRBV9 and TRBJ2-1, with D tentatively TRBD1 (6 bases). The germline V gene encodes CDR1 SGDLS and CDR2 YYNGEE. Trimming took 3 bases from V and 3 from J, leaving 16 bases between them. The CDR3 runs 16 residues.

This clonotype was recorded at least ten times. V and J are TRBV7-8 and TRBJ1-2; 10 bases line up with TRBD1. CDR1 is SGHVS, CDR2 FQNEAQ, per germline. This CDR3 spans 17 amino acids. The V and J ends lost 1 base and 5 bases, in that order; junction bases with no gene match: 10. The DNA for the CDR3 is TGTGCCAGCAGCTTAGTGCCCGGACAGGGGGGGGATTATGGCTACACCTTC. It specifies CASSLVPGQGGDYGYTF.

This clonotype was detected ten times or more. The V and J genes are TRBV28 and TRBJ1-5, with 7 nucleotides matching TRBD1. The germline V gene encodes CDR1 MDHEN and CDR2 SYDVKM. The CDR3 consists of 14 residues. The ends lost 2 bases at V and 6 bases at J; junction bases unmatched: 4. The CDR3 sequence: CASSLTGVGQPQHF. The CDR3 region has the DNA TGTGCCAGCAGTTTAACAGGGGTGGGTCAGCCCCAGCATTTT. Together with reference TRBV28 and TRBJ1-5, the CDR3 gives the full variable domain: DVKVTQSSRYLVKRTGEKVFLECVQDMDHENMFWYRQDPGLGLRLIYFSYDVKMKEKGDIPEGYSVSREKKERFSLILESASTNQTSMYLCASSLTGVGQPQHFGDGTRLSIL.